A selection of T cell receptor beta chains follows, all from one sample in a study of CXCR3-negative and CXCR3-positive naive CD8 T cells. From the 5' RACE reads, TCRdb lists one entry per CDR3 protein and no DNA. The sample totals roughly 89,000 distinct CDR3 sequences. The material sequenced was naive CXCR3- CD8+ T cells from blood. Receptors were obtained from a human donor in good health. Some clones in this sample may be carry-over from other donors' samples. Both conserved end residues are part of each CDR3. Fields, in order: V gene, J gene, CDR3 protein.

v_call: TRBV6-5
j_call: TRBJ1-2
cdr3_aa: CASSLSLTEIYGYTF

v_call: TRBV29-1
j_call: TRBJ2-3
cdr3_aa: CSVEGQTDTQYF

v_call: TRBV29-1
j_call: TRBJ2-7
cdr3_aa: CSVEQGEGNEQYF

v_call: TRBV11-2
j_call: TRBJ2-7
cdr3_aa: CASRQAVGVGYEQYF

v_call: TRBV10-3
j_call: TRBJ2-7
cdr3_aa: CAISESSSGHEQYF

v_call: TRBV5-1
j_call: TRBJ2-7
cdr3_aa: CASSPGTGAYYEQYF

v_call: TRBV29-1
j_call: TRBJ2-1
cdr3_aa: CSVEPAVGNEQFF

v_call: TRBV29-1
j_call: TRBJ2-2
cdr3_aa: CSVEQGGSGELFF

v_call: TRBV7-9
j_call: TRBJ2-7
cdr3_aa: CASSLGRGDVQYF

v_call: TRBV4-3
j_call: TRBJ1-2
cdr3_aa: CASSQDLGTGEGYTF

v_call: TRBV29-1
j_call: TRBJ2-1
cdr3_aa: CSVSGDLILMNEQFF

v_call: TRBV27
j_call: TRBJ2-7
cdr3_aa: CATGPLGEGFQSYEQYF

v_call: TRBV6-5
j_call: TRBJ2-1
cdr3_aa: CASSTILTGAYNEQFF

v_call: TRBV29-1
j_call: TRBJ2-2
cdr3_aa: CSVEEGAHTGELFF

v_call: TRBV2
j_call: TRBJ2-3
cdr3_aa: CASSAVLSGTDTQYF

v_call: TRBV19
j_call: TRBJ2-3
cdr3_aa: CAISIGASGYTDTQYF

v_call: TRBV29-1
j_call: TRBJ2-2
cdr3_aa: CSVGTGYTGELFF

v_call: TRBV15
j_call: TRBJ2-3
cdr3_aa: CATSPHSGGDTQYF

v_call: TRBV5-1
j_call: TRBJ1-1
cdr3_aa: CASSLAKGGNTEAFF

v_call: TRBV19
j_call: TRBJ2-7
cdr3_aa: CASSPHRDRDLYEQYF

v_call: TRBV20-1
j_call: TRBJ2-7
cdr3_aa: CSARGGSFYEQYF

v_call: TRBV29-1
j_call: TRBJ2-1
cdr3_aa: CSSLEGSNEQFF

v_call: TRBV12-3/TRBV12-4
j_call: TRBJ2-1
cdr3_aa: CAITGGSPRPYNEQFF

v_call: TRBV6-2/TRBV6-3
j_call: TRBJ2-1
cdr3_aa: CASSFPGLAGYNEQFF

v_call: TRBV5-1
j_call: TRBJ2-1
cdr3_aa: CASTQRGPGDVVNEQFF

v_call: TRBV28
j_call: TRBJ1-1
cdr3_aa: CASSLFWQENTEAFF

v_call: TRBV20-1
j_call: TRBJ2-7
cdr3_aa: CSARGTQGAPYEQYF

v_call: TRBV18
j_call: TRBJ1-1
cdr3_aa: CASSQGGVNTEAFF

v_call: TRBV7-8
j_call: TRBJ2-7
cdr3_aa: CASSFETGTSLYEQYF

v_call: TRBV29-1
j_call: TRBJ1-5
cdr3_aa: CSVSTGGRNQPQHF

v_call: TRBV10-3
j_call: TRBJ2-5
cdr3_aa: CAISESLERVETQYF

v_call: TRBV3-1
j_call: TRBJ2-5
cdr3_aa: CASSWGQGHQETQYF

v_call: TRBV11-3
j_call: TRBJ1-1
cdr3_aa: CASSFSQVRNTEAFF

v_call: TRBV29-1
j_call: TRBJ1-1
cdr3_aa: CSVVSGQGTQPNTEAFF

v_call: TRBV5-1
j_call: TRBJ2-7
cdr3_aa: CASSLETGGTYEQYF

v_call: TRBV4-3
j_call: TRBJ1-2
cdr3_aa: CASSQEPAGRNYGYTF

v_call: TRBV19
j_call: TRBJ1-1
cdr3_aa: CASSMGFPTEAFF

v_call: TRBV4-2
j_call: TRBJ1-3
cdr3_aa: CASSPTSPLDSGNTIYF

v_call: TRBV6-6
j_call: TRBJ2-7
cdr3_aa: CASSSTDTYEQYF

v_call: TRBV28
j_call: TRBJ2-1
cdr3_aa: CAGSADTASSNEQFF

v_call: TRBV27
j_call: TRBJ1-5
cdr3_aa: CATKIEGGPYSNQPQHF

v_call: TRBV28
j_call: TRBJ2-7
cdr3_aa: CASSGIRLPYEQYF

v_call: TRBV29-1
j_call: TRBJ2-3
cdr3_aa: CSVEVPTSGTTDTQYF

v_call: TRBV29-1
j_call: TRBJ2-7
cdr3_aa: CSVTAASSYEQYF

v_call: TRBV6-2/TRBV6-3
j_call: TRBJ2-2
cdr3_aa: CACSNGGELFF

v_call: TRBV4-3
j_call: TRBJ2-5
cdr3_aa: CASSQDRVRGQETQYF

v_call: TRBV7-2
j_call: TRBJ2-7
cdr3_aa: CASSLYPGTDYEQYF

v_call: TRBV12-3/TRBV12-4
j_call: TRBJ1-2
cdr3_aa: CASSLEDYGYTF

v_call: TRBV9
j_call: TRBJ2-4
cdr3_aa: CASSVGGRDIQYF

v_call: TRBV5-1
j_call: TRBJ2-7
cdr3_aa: CASSLDGGRNEQYF

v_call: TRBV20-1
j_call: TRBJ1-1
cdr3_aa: CSAPPGVTEAFF

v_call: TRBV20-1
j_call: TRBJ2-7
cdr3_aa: CSARSPGQQPYEQYF